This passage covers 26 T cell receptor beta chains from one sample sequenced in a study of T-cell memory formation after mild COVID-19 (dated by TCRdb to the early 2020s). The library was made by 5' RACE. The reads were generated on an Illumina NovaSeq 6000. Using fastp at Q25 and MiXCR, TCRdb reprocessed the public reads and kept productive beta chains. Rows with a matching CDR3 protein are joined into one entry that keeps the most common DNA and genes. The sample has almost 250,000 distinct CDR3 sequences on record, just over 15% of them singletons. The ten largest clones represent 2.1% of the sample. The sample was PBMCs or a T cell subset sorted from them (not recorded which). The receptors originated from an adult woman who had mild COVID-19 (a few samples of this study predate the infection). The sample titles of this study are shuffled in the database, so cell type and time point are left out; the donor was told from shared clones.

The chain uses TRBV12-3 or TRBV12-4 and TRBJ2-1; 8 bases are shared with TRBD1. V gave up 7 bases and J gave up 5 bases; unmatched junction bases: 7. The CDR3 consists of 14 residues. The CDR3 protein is CASTINRGNNEQFF. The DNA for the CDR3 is TGTGCCAGCACTATTAACAGGGGGAACAATGAGCAGTTCTTC.

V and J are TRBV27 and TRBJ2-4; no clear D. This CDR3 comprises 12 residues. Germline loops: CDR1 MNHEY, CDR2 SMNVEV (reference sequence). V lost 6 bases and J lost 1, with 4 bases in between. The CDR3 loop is CASRGAKNIQYF. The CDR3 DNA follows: TGTGCCAGCAGGGGGGCCAAAAACATTCAGTACTTC.

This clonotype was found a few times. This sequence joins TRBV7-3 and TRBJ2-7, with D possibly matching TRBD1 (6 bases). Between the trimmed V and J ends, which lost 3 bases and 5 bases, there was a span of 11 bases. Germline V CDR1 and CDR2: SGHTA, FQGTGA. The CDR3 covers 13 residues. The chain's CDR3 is CASSLSYRDEQYF. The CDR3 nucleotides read TGTGCCAGCAGCTTGTCGTACAGGGACGAGCAGTACTTC. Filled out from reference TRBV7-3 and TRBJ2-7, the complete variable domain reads GAGVSQTPSNKVTEKGKYVELRCDPISGHTALYWYRQSLGQGPEFLIYFQGTGAADDSGLPNDRFFAVRPEGSVSTLKIQRTERGDSAVYLCASSLSYRDEQYFGPGTRLTVT.

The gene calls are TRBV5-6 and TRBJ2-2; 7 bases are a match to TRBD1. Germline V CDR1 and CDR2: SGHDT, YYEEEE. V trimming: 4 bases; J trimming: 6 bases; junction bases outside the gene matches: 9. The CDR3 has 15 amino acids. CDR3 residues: CASSPTDRDAGELFF. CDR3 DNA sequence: TGTGCCAGCAGCCCCACCGACAGGGATGCCGGGGAGCTGTTTTTT.

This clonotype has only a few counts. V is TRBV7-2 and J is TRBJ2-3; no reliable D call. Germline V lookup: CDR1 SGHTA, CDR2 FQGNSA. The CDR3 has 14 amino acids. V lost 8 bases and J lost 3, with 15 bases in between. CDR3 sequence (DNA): TGTGCCAGCGGGGAACAAAAGAGGACAGATACGCAGTATTTT. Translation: CASGEQKRTDTQYF.

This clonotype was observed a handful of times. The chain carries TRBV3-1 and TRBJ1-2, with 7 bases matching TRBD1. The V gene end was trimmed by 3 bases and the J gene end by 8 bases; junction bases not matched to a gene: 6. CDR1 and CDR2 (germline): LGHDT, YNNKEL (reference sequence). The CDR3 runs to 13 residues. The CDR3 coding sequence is TGTGCCAGCAGCCAGACAGGGAAGTACGGCTACACCTTC. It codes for CASSQTGKYGYTF.

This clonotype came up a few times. The CDR3 loop reads CASSWTSAYEQYF. The CDR3 bases are TGTGCCAGCAGCTGGACTAGCGCCTACGAGCAGTACTTC. The rearrangement links TRBV7-9 to TRBJ2-7; 9 bases are a match to TRBD2. Germline V CDR1 and CDR2: SEHNR, FQNEAQ (reference sequence). The J segment lost 2 bases and the V segment lost 4 bases, leaving 0 bases of the junction unmatched. This CDR3 has 13 residues.

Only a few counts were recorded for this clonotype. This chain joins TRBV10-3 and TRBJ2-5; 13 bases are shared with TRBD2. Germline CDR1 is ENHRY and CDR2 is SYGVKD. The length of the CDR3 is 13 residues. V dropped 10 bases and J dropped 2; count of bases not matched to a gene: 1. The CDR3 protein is CATGLAGQETQYF. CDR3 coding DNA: TGTGCCACGGGACTAGCGGGGCAAGAGACCCAGTACTTC.

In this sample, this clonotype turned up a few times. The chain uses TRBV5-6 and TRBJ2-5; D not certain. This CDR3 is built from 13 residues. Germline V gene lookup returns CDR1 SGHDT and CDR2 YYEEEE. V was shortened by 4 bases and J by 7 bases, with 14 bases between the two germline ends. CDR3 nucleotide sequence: TGTGCCAGCAGCCGCGAACAATCGGGGACCCAGTACTTC. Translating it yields CASSREQSGTQYF.

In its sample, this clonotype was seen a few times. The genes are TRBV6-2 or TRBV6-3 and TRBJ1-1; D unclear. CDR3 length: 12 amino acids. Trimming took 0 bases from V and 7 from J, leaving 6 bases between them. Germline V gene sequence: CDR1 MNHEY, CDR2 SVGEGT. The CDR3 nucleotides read TGTGCCAGCAGTTACTCGACGGGTGAAGCTTTCTTT. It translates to CASSYSTGEAFF.

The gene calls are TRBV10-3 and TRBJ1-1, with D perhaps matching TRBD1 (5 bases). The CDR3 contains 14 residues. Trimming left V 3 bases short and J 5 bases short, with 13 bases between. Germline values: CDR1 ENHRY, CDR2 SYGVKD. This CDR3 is CAISDPRGTTEAFF. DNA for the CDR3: TGTGCCATCAGTGACCCAAGGGGAACGACTGAAGCTTTCTTT.

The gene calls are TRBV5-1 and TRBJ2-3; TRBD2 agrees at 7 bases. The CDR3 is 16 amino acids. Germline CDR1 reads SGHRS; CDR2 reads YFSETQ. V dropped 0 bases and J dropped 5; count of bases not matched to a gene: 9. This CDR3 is CASSLVGLDQGDTQYF. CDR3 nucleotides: TGCGCCAGCAGCTTGGTTGGACTAGACCAGGGAGATACGCAGTATTTT.

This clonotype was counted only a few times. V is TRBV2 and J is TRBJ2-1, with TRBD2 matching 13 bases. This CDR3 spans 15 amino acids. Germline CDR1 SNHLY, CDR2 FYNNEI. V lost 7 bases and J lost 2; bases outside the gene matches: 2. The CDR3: CASMGTSGTYNEQFF. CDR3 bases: TGTGCCAGCATGGGGACTAGCGGGACCTACAATGAGCAGTTCTTC.

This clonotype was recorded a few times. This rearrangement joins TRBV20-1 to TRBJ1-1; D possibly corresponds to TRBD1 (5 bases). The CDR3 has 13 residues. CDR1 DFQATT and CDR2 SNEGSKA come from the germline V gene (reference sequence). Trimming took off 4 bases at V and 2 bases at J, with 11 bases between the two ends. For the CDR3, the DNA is TGCAGTGCTACCCTAAGGGGCAACACTGAAGCTTTCTTT. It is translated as CSATLRGNTEAFF.

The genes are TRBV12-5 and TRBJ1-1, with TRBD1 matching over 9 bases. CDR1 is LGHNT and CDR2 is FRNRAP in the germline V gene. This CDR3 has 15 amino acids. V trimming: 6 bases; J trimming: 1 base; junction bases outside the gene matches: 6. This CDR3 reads CASGPHRGQNTEAFF. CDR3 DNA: TGTGCTAGTGGGCCTCACAGGGGGCAGAACACTGAAGCTTTCTTT.

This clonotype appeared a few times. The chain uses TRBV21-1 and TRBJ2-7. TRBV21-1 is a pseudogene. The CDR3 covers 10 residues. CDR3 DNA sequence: TGTGCCAGCAGCAAAGGAGCCCAGTACTTC. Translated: CASSKGAQYF.

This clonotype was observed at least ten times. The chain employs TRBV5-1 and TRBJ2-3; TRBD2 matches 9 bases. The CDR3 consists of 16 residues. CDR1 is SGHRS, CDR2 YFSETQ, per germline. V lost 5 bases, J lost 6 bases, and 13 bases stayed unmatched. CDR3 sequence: CASRPSAGGAGDTQYF. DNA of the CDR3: TGCGCCAGCAGGCCGTCAGCGGGGGGTGCCGGGGATACGCAGTATTTT.

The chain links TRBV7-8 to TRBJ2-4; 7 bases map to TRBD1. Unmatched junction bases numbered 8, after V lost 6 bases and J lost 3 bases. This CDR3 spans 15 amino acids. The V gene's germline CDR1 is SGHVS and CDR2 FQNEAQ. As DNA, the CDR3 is TGTGCCAGCAGTCATGACAGGGTTGGCAAAAACATTCAGTACTTC. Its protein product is CASSHDRVGKNIQYF.

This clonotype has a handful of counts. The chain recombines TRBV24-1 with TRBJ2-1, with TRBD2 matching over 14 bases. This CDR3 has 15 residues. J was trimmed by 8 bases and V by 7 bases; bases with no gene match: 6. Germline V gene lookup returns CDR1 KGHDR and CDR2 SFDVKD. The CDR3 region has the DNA TGTGCCACCAGAGGGACTAGCGGGAGACCCTATGAGCAGTTCTTC. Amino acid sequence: CATRGTSGRPYEQFF.

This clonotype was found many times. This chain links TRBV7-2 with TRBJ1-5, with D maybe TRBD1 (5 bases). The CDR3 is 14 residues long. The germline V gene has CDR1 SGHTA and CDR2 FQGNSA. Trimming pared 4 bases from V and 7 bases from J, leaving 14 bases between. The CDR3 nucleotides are TGTGCCAGCAGCTCAACTGTCTGGGGGCAGCCCCAGCATTTT. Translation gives CASSSTVWGQPQHF.

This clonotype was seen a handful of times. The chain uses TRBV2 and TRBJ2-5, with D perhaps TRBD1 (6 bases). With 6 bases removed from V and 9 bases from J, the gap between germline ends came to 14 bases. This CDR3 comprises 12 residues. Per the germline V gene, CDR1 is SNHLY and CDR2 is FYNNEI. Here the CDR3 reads CASRDSRPAQYF. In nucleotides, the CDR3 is TGTGCCAGCAGGGACAGCCGCCCGGCCCAGTACTTC.

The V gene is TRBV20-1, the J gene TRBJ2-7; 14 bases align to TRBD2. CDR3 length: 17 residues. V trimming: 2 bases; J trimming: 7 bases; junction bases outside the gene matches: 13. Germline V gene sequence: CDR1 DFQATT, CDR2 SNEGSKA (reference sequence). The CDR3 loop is CSARPLRTSGRPWEQYF. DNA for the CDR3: TGCAGTGCTAGACCACTCCGGACTAGCGGGAGGCCTTGGGAGCAGTACTTC.

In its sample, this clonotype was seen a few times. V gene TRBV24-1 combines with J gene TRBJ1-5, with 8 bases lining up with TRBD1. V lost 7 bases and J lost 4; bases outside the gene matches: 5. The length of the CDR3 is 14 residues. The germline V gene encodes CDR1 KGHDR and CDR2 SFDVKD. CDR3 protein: CATSPHRGNQPQHF. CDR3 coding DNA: TGTGCCACCAGCCCCCACAGGGGGAATCAGCCCCAGCATTTT.

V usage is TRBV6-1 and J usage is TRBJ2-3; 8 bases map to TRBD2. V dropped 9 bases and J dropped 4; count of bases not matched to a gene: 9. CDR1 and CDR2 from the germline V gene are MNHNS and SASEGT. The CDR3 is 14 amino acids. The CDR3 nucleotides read TGTGCCAGTCTAGCCGGGGGGGTCCCAGATACGCAGTATTTT. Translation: CASLAGGVPDTQYF.

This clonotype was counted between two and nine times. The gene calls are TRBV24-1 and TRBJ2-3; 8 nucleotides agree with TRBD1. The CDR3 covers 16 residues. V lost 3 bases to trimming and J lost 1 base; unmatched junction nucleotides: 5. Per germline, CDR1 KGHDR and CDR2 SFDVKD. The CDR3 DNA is TGTGCCACCAGTGATCCGGGACAGGTAGGCACAGATACGCAGTATTTT. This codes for CATSDPGQVGTDTQYF.

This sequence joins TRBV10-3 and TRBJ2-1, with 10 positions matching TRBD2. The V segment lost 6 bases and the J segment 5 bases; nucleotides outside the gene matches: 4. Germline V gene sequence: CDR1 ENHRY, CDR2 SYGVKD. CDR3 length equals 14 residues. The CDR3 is CAIRGTSENNEQFF. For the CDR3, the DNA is TGTGCCATCAGGGGGACTAGCGAAAACAATGAGCAGTTCTTC.